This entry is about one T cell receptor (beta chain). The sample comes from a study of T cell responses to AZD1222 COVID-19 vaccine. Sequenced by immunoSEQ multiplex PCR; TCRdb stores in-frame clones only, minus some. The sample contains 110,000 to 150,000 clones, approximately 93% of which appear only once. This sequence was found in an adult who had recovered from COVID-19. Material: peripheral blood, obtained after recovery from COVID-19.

CDR3 sequence: CASSLHEQYF. The CDR3 coding sequence is TGTGCCAGCAGTTTGCACGAGCAGTACTTC. The J gene is TRBJ2-7, the V gene TRBV12-3 or TRBV12-4; D not resolved. There are 10 residues in the CDR3. The germline V and J ends were trimmed by 3 bases and 5 bases, with 2 bases remaining between them.